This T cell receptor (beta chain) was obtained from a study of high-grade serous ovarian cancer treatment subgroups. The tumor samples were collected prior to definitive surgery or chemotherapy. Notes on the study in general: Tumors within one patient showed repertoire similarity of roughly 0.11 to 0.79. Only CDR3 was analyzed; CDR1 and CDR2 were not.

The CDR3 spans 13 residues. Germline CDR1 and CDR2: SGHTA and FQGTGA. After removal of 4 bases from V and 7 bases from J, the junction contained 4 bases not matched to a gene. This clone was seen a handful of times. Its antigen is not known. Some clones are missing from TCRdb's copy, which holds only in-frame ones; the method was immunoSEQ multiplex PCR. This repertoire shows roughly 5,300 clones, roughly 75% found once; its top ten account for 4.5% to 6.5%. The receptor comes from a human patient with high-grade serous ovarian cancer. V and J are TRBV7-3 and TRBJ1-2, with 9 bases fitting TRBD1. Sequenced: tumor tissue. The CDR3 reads CASSYRGRGGYTF. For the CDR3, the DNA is TGTGCCAGCAGCTACAGGGGGCGAGGTGGCTACACCTTC.